Presented here are 21 T cell receptor beta chains from one specimen sequenced in a study of graft-versus-host responses after intestinal transplantation. The protocol was immunoSEQ multiplex PCR, while the TCRdb copy is restricted to in-frame clones and leaves out a portion. The data show about 15,000 clones, approximately 70% seen once. Intraepithelial plus lamina propria lymphocytes were released by processing graft tissue. The sequencing here drew on ileum tissue, taken around 720 days after intestinal transplantation. These receptors originate from a human patient who received an intestinal transplant, so some T cells may come from the graft donor.

The chain joins TRBV30 to TRBJ2-7, with 9 bases matching TRBD1. CDR3 length: 16 amino acids. After removal of 3 bases from V and 2 bases from J, the junction contained 11 bases not matched to a gene. CDR1 is GTSNPN and CDR2 is SVGIG in the germline V gene (reference sequence). The CDR3 reads CAWRIQGALSPYEQYF. The DNA of the CDR3 is TGTGCCTGGAGGATACAGGGGGCCTTATCTCCCTACGAGCAGTACTTC. Full variable domain (remainder filled in from reference TRBV30 and TRBJ2-7): SQTIHQWPATLVQPVGSPLSLECTVEGTSNPNLYWYRQAAGRGLQLLFYSVGIGQISSEVPQNLSASRPQDRQFILSSKKLLLSDSGFYLCAWRIQGALSPYEQYFGPGTRLTVT.

J is TRBJ2-1 and V is TRBV18; 9 bases fit TRBD1. Germline V CDR1 and CDR2: KGHSH, LQKENI. V lost 6 bases, J lost 0 bases, and 15 bases stayed unmatched. The CDR3 has 19 residues. This CDR3 is CASSPRIQGAVGSYNEQFF. The CDR3 DNA is TGTGCCAGCTCTCCAAGAATACAGGGGGCTGTGGGCTCCTACAATGAGCAGTTCTTC.

As DNA, the CDR3 is TGTGCCAGCAGTTTCAGATACGGGACAGGGGTCGGGGAGCTGTTTTTT. It yields the protein CASSFRYGTGVGELFF. This sequence joins TRBV27 and TRBJ2-2, with TRBD1 matching over 10 bases. The CDR3 covers 16 residues. V gave up 3 bases and J gave up 7 bases; unmatched junction bases: 8. Germline CDR1 and CDR2: MNHEY and SMNVEV (reference sequence).

The gene calls are TRBV11-2 and TRBJ2-7; unclear D gene. Trimming left V 4 bases short and J 2 bases short, with 6 bases between. The CDR3 extends over 12 amino acids. Germline CDR1 reads SGHAT; CDR2 reads FQNNGV. This CDR3 reads CASSSRPYEQYF. Written as DNA, the CDR3 is TGTGCCAGCAGCTCCAGACCCTACGAGCAGTACTTC.

The rearrangement uses TRBV5-6 and TRBJ2-2; 10 nucleotides match TRBD2. Trimming removed 0 bases from V and 3 bases from J; junction bases left unmatched: 2. Germline assignment: CDR1 SGHDT and CDR2 YYEEEE. This CDR3 has 16 residues. CDR3 bases: TGTGCCAGCAGCTTGGAGGGACTAGCGTACACCGGGGAGCTGTTTTTT. Encoded protein: CASSLEGLAYTGELFF.

The V gene is TRBV10-3, the J gene TRBJ2-5; D is perhaps TRBD1 (5 bases). The J call may be incorrect, as the DNA end agrees better with TRBJ2-7. The CDR3 sequence is 14 residues long. CDR1 and CDR2 from the germline V gene are ENHRY and SYGVKD. In nucleotides, the CDR3 is TGTGCCATCAGTGAGAGGGGATCGATGGACGAGCAGTACTTC. Translating it yields CAISERGSMDEQYF.

The chain uses TRBV9 and TRBJ2-2; 8 bases map to TRBD1. V gave up 4 bases and J gave up 1 base; unmatched junction bases: 6. The CDR3 runs to 16 residues. The germline V gene encodes CDR1 SGDLS and CDR2 YYNGEE. CDR3 sequence (DNA): TGTGCCAGCAGCTTCTCAGACAGGGGGAACACCGGGGAGCTGTTTTTT. It translates to CASSFSDRGNTGELFF.

Regarding this clone: The sample holds other DNA sequences that translate to the same CDR3. The gene calls are TRBV2 and TRBJ1-5; the match to TRBD1 covers 7 bases. The V and J ends lost 5 bases and 2 bases, in that order; junction bases with no gene match: 12. This CDR3 contains 17 residues. The germline V gene encodes CDR1 SNHLY and CDR2 FYNNEI. This CDR3 is CASSQGGLRDGNQPQHF. In DNA form, the CDR3 reads TGTGCCAGCAGTCAGGGGGGTCTCCGGGACGGCAATCAGCCCCAGCATTTT.

The genes are TRBV5-1 and TRBJ1-3; the D gene is possibly TRBD1 (6 bases). The CDR3 has 17 residues. CDR1 and CDR2 (germline): SGHRS, YFSETQ. The V gene lost 4 bases and the J gene lost 1 base, with 18 bases spanning the gap. The CDR3: CASSTQGLPESGNTIYF. The CDR3 DNA reads TGCGCCAGCAGCACACAGGGTTTACCGGAATCTGGAAACACCATATATTTT.

In this sample, this clone turned up a few times. The chain is built from TRBV2 and TRBJ2-5, with D unclear. Germline-derived CDR1 and CDR2 are SNHLY and FYNNEI. The CDR3 spans 13 residues. Trimming removed 0 bases from V and 4 bases from J, with 6 bases in between. CDR3 in DNA: TGTGCCAGCAGTGAAGCCTTGGGAGAGACCCAGTACTTC. Amino acid sequence: CASSEALGETQYF.

This clone is deemed medium-sized. This rearrangement joins TRBV2 to TRBJ2-1; tentative D call: TRBD2 (5 bases). This CDR3 comprises 14 residues. CDR1 is SNHLY, CDR2 FYNNEI, per germline. V was clipped by 7 bases and J by 3 bases, with 13 bases between them. The CDR3 nucleotides read TGTGCCAGCACCACCCGCCGGGACTACAATGAGCAGTTCTTC. Protein: CASTTRRDYNEQFF.

The gene calls are TRBV6-5 and TRBJ2-2; D gene unclear. CDR3 size: 12 residues. V lost 6 bases and J 6 bases, leaving 8 bases between the germline ends. The germline gives CDR1 MNHEY, CDR2 SVGAGI. DNA of the CDR3: TGTGCCAGCAGCCAAAAGGCCGGGGAGCTGTTTTTT. This sequence encodes CASSQKAGELFF.

The rearrangement joins TRBV6-1 to TRBJ1-2, with D possibly TRBD1 on 6 matching bases. In germline, CDR1 is MNHNS, CDR2 SASEGT. V was cut by 7 bases and J by 2 bases, with 17 bases left in between. The CDR3 loop spans 15 amino acids. CDR3 loop: CASIIPGQLNYGYTF. CDR3 nucleotides: TGTGCCAGCATTATCCCGGGACAACTGAACTATGGCTACACCTTC.

CDR3 nucleotides: TGCAGCGTTGTCGGGGGTATTGGAGATACGCAGTATTTT. This gives the protein CSVVGGIGDTQYF. The chain recombines TRBV29-1 with TRBJ2-3; tentatively, D is TRBD2 (6 bases). Between the trimmed V and J ends, which lost 4 bases and 5 bases, there was a span of 13 bases. The V gene's germline CDR1 is SQVTM and CDR2 ANQGSEA. The CDR3 runs 13 residues.

The chain has TRBV15 and TRBJ2-7, with a tentative D call TRBD2 (6 bases). The CDR3 runs 13 residues. Germline V lookup: CDR1 LNHNV, CDR2 YYDKDF (reference sequence). V lost 1 base and J 7 bases, leaving 11 bases between the germline ends. This CDR3 is CATSRVPGLEQYF. The CDR3 region has the DNA TGTGCCACCAGCAGAGTCCCCGGACTAGAGCAGTACTTC. The full variable domain, with the rest looked up from reference TRBV15 and TRBJ2-7, is DAMVIQNPRYQVTQFGKPVTLSCSQTLNHNVMYWYQQKSSQAPKLLFHYYDKDFNNEADTPDNFQSRRPNTSFCFLDIRSPGLGDTAMYLCATSRVPGLEQYFGPGTRLTVT.

The CDR3, as DNA: TGTGCCAGCAGCCAACTGGGACTAGCGGAATTAGGCTACGAGCAGTACTTC. Its protein is CASSQLGLAELGYEQYF. V and J are TRBV4-2 and TRBJ2-7, with 11 nucleotides matching TRBD2. This CDR3 comprises 17 residues. V trimming: 2 bases; J trimming: 3 bases; junction bases outside the gene matches: 9. In germline, CDR1 is LGHNA, CDR2 YNFKEQ.

This clone was detected a few times. V gene TRBV6-6 combines with J gene TRBJ2-2; D uncertain. Germline-derived CDR1 and CDR2 are MNHNY and SVGAGI (reference sequence). Deletions cut 0 bases from V and 5 bases from J, with 4 bases between. The CDR3 is 13 residues long. CDR3: CASSYSETGELFF. The DNA for the CDR3 is TGTGCCAGCAGTTACTCGGAAACCGGGGAGCTGTTTTTT.

The V and J genes are TRBV7-9 and TRBJ1-2; the D gene is possibly TRBD1 (5 bases). CDR1 is SEHNR, CDR2 FQNEAQ, per germline (reference sequence). The V end was cut by 1 base, the J end by 2 bases, with 11 bases between. The CDR3 is 15 amino acids. CDR3 protein: CASSLDKGLNYGYTF. CDR3 DNA: TGTGCCAGCAGCTTAGACAAGGGACTCAACTATGGCTACACCTTC. The entire variable domain, with the rest obtained from reference TRBV7-9 and TRBJ1-2, is as follows: DTGVSQNPRHKITKRGQNVTFRCDPISEHNRLYWYRQTLGQGPEFLTYFQNEAQLEKSRLLSDRFSAERPKGSFSTLEIQRTEQGDSAMYLCASSLDKGLNYGYTFGSGTRLTVV.

The chain employs TRBV6-5 and TRBJ2-5, with TRBD2 as a possible D gene (6 bases). The tail of the sequence fits TRBJ2-7 better, so the J call may be wrong. The CDR3 length is 15 residues. CDR1 and CDR2 from the germline V gene are MNHEY and SVGAGI. In DNA, the CDR3 is TGTGCCAGCAGTTTCAGGGCGGGGTTCTCCTACGAGCAGTACTTC. This codes for CASSFRAGFSYEQYF.

This clone has just a few counts. The chain has TRBV7-9 and TRBJ2-2; 8 bases match TRBD2. CDR3 length: 16 amino acids. CDR1 and CDR2 from the germline V gene are SEHNR and FQNEAQ (reference sequence). With 4 bases clipped from V and 6 bases from J, the junction kept 10 bases outside the gene matches. CDR3 sequence: CASSSAGGMLPGELFF. CDR3 nucleotides: TGTGCCAGCAGCTCCGCGGGGGGCATGTTGCCCGGGGAGCTGTTTTTT.

This clone was found a few times. The chain couples TRBV19 to TRBJ1-4; D is uncertain. Germline V gene lookup returns CDR1 LNHDA and CDR2 SQIVND (reference sequence). The CDR3 has 16 residues. Trimming shortened V by 4 bases and J by 0 bases, and 12 bases separated the two germline ends. The CDR3 nucleotides are TGTGCCAGTAGTACAGCCCCCGGAGCAACTAATGAAAAACTGTTTTTT. It codes for CASSTAPGATNEKLFF. Drawing the rest from reference TRBV19 and TRBJ1-4, the complete variable domain is DGGITQSPKYLFRKEGQNVTLSCEQNLNHDAMYWYRQDPGQGLRLIYYSQIVNDFQKGDIAEGYSVSREKKESFPLTVTSAQKNPTAFYLCASSTAPGATNEKLFFGSGTQLSVL.